This T cell receptor (beta chain) was identified in a study of PD-1 blockade in classical Hodgkin lymphoma. General observations from the study: Still unresolved is the cause of the repertoire differences, which may be disease activity or prior therapy. When set against healthy donors, newly diagnosed patients were reported to show lower baseline TCR diversity.

Time point indicated: newly diagnosed, previously untreated cHL patient sample. PBMCs representing newly diagnosed, untreated classical Hodgkin lymphoma functioned as the comparison. Generated by immunoSEQ multiplex PCR, the TCRdb table keeps only in-frame clones and is missing some. The sample contains around 26,000 clones, about 93% of which appear only once. On this clone itself: Its matching antigen is unknown.

This receptor was identified in a human donor with classical Hodgkin lymphoma. The sequencing input was peripheral blood mononuclear cells (PBMCs).

The CDR3, as DNA: TGTGCCAGCAGTTACTCGAGAGGGGACTCCTACGAGCAGTACTTC. It is translated as CASSYSRGDSYEQYF. The rearrangement uses TRBV6-5 and TRBJ2-7; D could derive from TRBD1 or TRBD2 (5 bases each). CDR1 and CDR2 from the germline V gene are MNHEY and SVGAGI. V lost 0 bases to trimming and J lost 0 bases, with 9 bases between them. The CDR3 sequence is 15 residues long.